These 27 T cell receptor beta chains originate from one sample sequenced in a study of T cell repertoires in cytomegalovirus infection. TCRdb passed the reads through MiXCR, listing each CDR3 protein once. The repertoire has around 450,000 distinct CDR3 sequences, approximately 32% of them found once; the top ten carry roughly 15%. The sample was PBMCs. Source of these receptors: a human donor in good health (CMV status not recorded). Some clones in this sample may be carry-over from other donors' samples.

About this clonotype: At one boundary the junction diverges from the germline segment, which might be a read error. J is TRBJ2-1 and V is TRBV7-9, with 9 bases fitting TRBD2. The CDR3 loop spans 15 amino acids. Germline lookup yields CDR1 SEHNR and CDR2 FQNEAQ (reference sequence). The chain's CDR3 is CASSLPGLAINEPFF. The DNA of the CDR3 is TGTGCCAGCAGCTTACCGGGACTAGCCATCAATGAGCCGTTCTTC.

The gene calls are TRBV11-2 and TRBJ2-2; no clear D. The V gene lost 5 bases and the J gene lost 0 bases, with 10 bases spanning the gap. This CDR3 is 15 amino acids long. Per the germline V gene, CDR1 is SGHAT and CDR2 is FQNNGV. DNA of the CDR3: TGTGCCAGCAGCCCCGGACCGACGAACACCGGGGAGCTGTTTTTT. Protein: CASSPGPTNTGELFF.

This clonotype showed up just a few times. V usage is TRBV20-1 and J usage is TRBJ2-5; 10 nucleotides line up with TRBD2. V dropped 5 bases and J dropped 5; count of bases not matched to a gene: 11. This CDR3 has 15 residues. In germline, CDR1 is DFQATT, CDR2 SNEGSKA (reference sequence). CDR3 DNA sequence: TGCAGTGCTGACCTCCTAGCGGGGGCGTGGGAGACCCAGTACTTC. As protein: CSADLLAGAWETQYF.

The CDR3 spells CASSLTGGGVSEAFF. CDR3 sequence (DNA): TGTGCCAGCAGCTTAACAGGGGGCGGAGTGTCTGAAGCTTTCTTT. The J gene is TRBJ1-1, the V gene TRBV7-6; 9 positions agree with TRBD1. Germline lookup yields CDR1 SGHVS and CDR2 FNYEAQ. The CDR3 runs to 15 residues. Trimming removed 2 bases from V and 6 bases from J; junction bases left unmatched: 7.

This clonotype has a count of ten or more. The V and J genes are TRBV28 and TRBJ2-3; D is perhaps TRBD2 (5 bases). Per germline, CDR1 MDHEN and CDR2 SYDVKM. CDR3 length equals 15 residues. V dropped 5 bases and J dropped 0 bases, with 12 bases sitting between them. In nucleotides, the CDR3 is TGTGCCAGCAGTCCTTGGGGAGCTAGCACAGATACGCAGTATTTT. Translated: CASSPWGASTDTQYF.

The V and J genes are TRBV7-8 and TRBJ2-7; D gene uncertain. This CDR3 is built from 12 residues. CDR1 is SGHVS, CDR2 FQNEAQ, per germline. V lost 5 bases and J lost 3, with 8 bases in between. CDR3 amino acids: CASSPAYYEQYF. The CDR3 nucleotides read TGTGCCAGCAGCCCCGCCTACTACGAGCAGTACTTC.

This clonotype came up many times. The V gene is TRBV7-2, the J gene TRBJ2-7; maybe TRBD2 (6 bases). CDR3 size: 16 residues. V was shortened by 0 bases and J by 3 bases, with 15 bases between the two germline ends. Germline V gene data show CDR1 as SGHTA and CDR2 as FQGNSA. CDR3 in amino acids: CASSLAASGRLYEQYF. CDR3 nucleotide sequence: TGTGCCAGCAGCTTAGCGGCCAGCGGGCGGCTCTACGAGCAGTACTTC.

The chain uses TRBV3-1 and TRBJ2-7; D remains unclear. The CDR3 has 12 amino acids. The V gene lost 5 bases and the J gene lost 3 bases, with 8 bases spanning the gap. Looked up from germline, CDR1 is LGHDT and CDR2 is YNNKEL (reference sequence). CDR3 amino acids: CASSDLNYEQYF. The CDR3 region has the DNA TGTGCCAGCAGCGACTTGAACTACGAGCAGTACTTC.

This clonotype occurred a few times. The rearrangement links TRBV18 to TRBJ2-1; possibly TRBD1 for D (5 bases). With 3 bases removed from V and 1 base from J, the gap between germline ends came to 13 bases. The V gene's germline CDR1 is KGHSH and CDR2 LQKENI. The length of the CDR3 is 16 residues. The CDR3 DNA reads TGTGCCAGCTCACCCGACAGAGCTAGATCCTACAATGAGCAGTTCTTC. Protein sequence: CASSPDRARSYNEQFF.

The chain carries TRBV6-2 or TRBV6-3 and TRBJ2-1; 8 bases are shared with TRBD1. The CDR3 contains 12 residues. The V gene's germline CDR1 is MNHEY and CDR2 SVGEGT. Germline trimming cut 6 bases from V and 8 bases from J; bases unmatched to any gene: 3. CDR3 sequence reads: CASSRGRDEQFF. In DNA form, the CDR3 reads TGTGCCAGCAGCAGGGGGCGCGATGAGCAGTTCTTC.

This clonotype showed up many times. This chain joins TRBV10-1 and TRBJ2-5, with D unresolved. The CDR3 consists of 12 residues. V lost 7 bases and J 1 base, leaving 7 bases between the germline ends. CDR1 and CDR2 from the germline V gene are WNHNN and SYGVQD (reference sequence). CDR3 nucleotide sequence: TGCGCCAGCACGCACAGCCAAGAGACCCAGTACTTC. Translated, it gives CASTHSQETQYF.

A few counts support this clonotype. The rearrangement joins TRBV19 to TRBJ1-1; TRBD1 is a possible D gene (5 bases). Deletions cut 8 bases from V and 0 bases from J, with 13 bases between. Germline lookup yields CDR1 LNHDA and CDR2 SQIVND (reference sequence). This CDR3 is 14 amino acids long. The CDR3 here is CASLKTRVNTEAFF. In DNA, the CDR3 is TGTGCCAGTTTAAAGACCAGGGTGAACACTGAAGCTTTCTTT.

Only a few counts were recorded for this clonotype. The chain links TRBV20-1 to TRBJ2-7, with TRBD2 matching over 13 bases. The V and J ends lost 4 bases and 4 bases, in that order; junction bases with no gene match: 4. This CDR3 spans 14 amino acids. Germline CDR1 reads DFQATT; CDR2 reads SNEGSKA (reference sequence). For the CDR3, the DNA is TGCAGTGCTACAGGACTAGCGGGGGATTACGAGCAGTACTTC. Amino acids: CSATGLAGDYEQYF.

This clonotype was seen more than once but under ten times. The V and J genes are TRBV2 and TRBJ2-2, with D unresolved. Germline V gives CDR1 SNHLY, CDR2 FYNNEI. This CDR3 region has 13 residues. V lost 8 bases, J lost 2 bases, and 9 bases lay in between. The CDR3 sequence is CASSGRNTGELFF. CDR3 nucleotide sequence: TGTGCCAGCTCTGGCAGAAACACCGGGGAGCTGTTTTTT.

Worth noting for this clonotype: The junction shows a germline mismatch at one end, possibly a read error. The chain couples TRBV18 to TRBJ2-3; perhaps TRBD1 as D (6 bases). Germline-derived CDR1 and CDR2 are KGHSH and LQKENI. The length of the CDR3 is 15 residues. The CDR3 loop reads CAGSLGQIPTDTKYF. The CDR3, as DNA: TGTGCCGGCTCACTTGGACAGATACCCACAGATACGAAGTATTTT.

The chain joins TRBV25-1 to TRBJ2-3; 8 bases match TRBD1. CDR3 size: 19 residues. CDR1 is MGHDK and CDR2 is SYGVNS in the germline V gene. J lost 0 bases, V lost 3 bases, and 14 bases had no gene match. The DNA for the CDR3 is TGTGCCAGCAGTGATGGACAGGGCCGAAATAGGTCGAGCACAGATACGCAGTATTTT. Protein product: CASSDGQGRNRSSTDTQYF.

Concerning this clonotype: Since a much larger clone is just one base distant, this may be a read error. This rearrangement joins TRBV10-3 to TRBJ2-7; TRBD2 might be the D (5 bases). In germline, CDR1 is ENHRY, CDR2 SYGVKD. The V gene lost 3 bases and the J gene lost 6 bases, with 18 bases spanning the gap. The CDR3 runs to 15 residues. The DNA of the CDR3 is TGTGCCATCAGTGAATCCGGGAAATTGGCTAGCGAGCAGTACTTC. It is translated as CAISESGKLASEQYF.

The chain uses TRBV2 and TRBJ2-5; 7 bases agree with TRBD1. V lost 8 bases and J lost 2; bases outside the gene matches: 14. Germline V lookup: CDR1 SNHLY, CDR2 FYNNEI. CDR3 size: 16 residues. DNA of the CDR3: TGTGCCAGCGGGACAGTGTCTCCCCTCCTACAAGAGACCCAGTACTTC. Protein sequence: CASGTVSPLLQETQYF.

This chain joins TRBV7-8 and TRBJ2-7; D possibly matches TRBD1 or TRBD2 (5 bases each). The CDR3 loop spans 15 amino acids. Trimming stripped 5 bases from V and 0 bases from J, with 14 bases between. Germline-derived CDR1 and CDR2 are SGHVS and FQNEAQ. The CDR3 spells CASSPRDGVSYEQYF. For the CDR3, the DNA is TGTGCCAGCAGCCCCCGGGACGGAGTCTCCTACGAGCAGTACTTC.

This rearrangement joins TRBV19 to TRBJ1-5; D is undetermined. The CDR3 runs to 15 residues. Trimming cost V 7 bases and J 2 bases, with 15 bases left between them. Germline lookup yields CDR1 LNHDA and CDR2 SQIVND (reference sequence). CDR3 amino acids: CASTPVPIGNQPQHF. The DNA of the CDR3 is TGTGCCAGTACCCCAGTACCCATCGGCAATCAGCCCCAGCATTTT.

This clonotype has more than one count but fewer than ten. The chain has TRBV5-4 and TRBJ2-5; 12 nucleotides line up with TRBD2. J was trimmed by 2 bases and V by 3 bases; bases with no gene match: 5. Germline V gives CDR1 SGHNT, CDR2 YYREEE (reference sequence). The CDR3 length is 16 residues. The CDR3: CASSSVTSGGQETQYF. CDR3 bases: TGTGCCAGCAGCTCAGTGACTAGCGGGGGTCAAGAGACCCAGTACTTC.

The chain employs TRBV7-6 and TRBJ2-3; 9 nucleotides agree with TRBD2. Germline V gene lookup returns CDR1 SGHVS and CDR2 FNYEAQ. Trimming at V came to 5 bases and at J to 5 bases, leaving 8 bases not matched to a gene. The CDR3 is 15 residues long. The DNA of the CDR3 is TGTGCCAGCAGCCCAGGTAGCGGGGGCAAAGATACGCAGTATTTT. Its protein is CASSPGSGGKDTQYF.

This sequence joins TRBV6-1 and TRBJ2-1; D remains ambiguous. This CDR3 is built from 16 residues. Trimming took 3 bases from V and 3 from J, leaving 15 bases between them. Germline assignment: CDR1 MNHNS and CDR2 SASEGT. The CDR3 here is CASSDVPLAYYNEQFF. DNA of the CDR3: TGTGCCAGCAGTGATGTACCCCTGGCGTACTACAATGAGCAGTTCTTC.

This clonotype was counted at least ten times. The chain employs TRBV6-2 or TRBV6-3 and TRBJ1-1, with no clear D. Germline assignment: CDR1 MNHEY and CDR2 SVGEGT. The V gene lost 2 bases and the J gene lost 3 bases, with 13 bases spanning the gap. This CDR3 comprises 15 residues. CDR3 residues: CASSYRQVPDTEAFF. The CDR3 DNA reads TGTGCCAGCAGTTACCGCCAGGTACCGGACACTGAAGCTTTCTTT.

A word on this clonotype: Given the absence of the conserved phenylalanine or tryptophan at the CDR3 end, a read error is likely. The CDR3 DNA follows: TGTGCCAGCAGTACGGGGCAGGTCTACGAGCAGTACTTA. Translation: CASSTGQVYEQYL. The rearrangement joins TRBV6-5 to TRBJ2-7; TRBD1 or TRBD2 may be the D gene (5 bases each). The germline V gene encodes CDR1 MNHEY and CDR2 SVGAGI. Trimming left V 5 bases short and J 3 bases short, with 11 bases between. CDR3 length: 13 amino acids.

This clonotype was counted between two and nine times. This chain uses TRBV4-2 with TRBJ2-1; unclear D gene. In germline, CDR1 is LGHNA, CDR2 YNFKEQ. The CDR3 consists of 12 residues. V gave up 0 bases and J gave up 8 bases, with 5 bases separating them. This chain's CDR3 is CASSQDGDEQFF. CDR3 bases: TGTGCCAGCAGCCAAGATGGAGATGAGCAGTTCTTC.

The table lists this clonotype with many counts. The chain combines TRBV7-9 with TRBJ2-1, with 14 nucleotides matching TRBD2. CDR1 and CDR2 from the germline V gene are SEHNR and FQNEAQ (reference sequence). This CDR3 has 19 residues. Trimming at V came to 5 bases and at J to 2 bases, leaving 11 bases not matched to a gene. CDR3 DNA: TGTGCCAGCAGCCGCACGACTAGCGGGGGGGCTGGGACCTACAATGAGCAGTTCTTC. As protein: CASSRTTSGGAGTYNEQFF.